This T cell receptor beta chain was recovered during a study of shared clonotypes between healthy human individuals. Assay: immunoSEQ multiplex PCR; the TCRdb copy retains only in-frame clones and omits some. The sample yields approximately 940,000 clones, roughly 72% seen once. The germline CDR1 and CDR2 sequences are GTSNPN and SVGIG (reference sequence). The CDR3 contains 13 residues. V was pared by 1 base and J by 2 bases, with 8 bases between. About this clone itself: The same CDR3 can be traced to other DNA sequences in this sample.

The TCR comes from a man younger than 30 in good health. The chain couples TRBV30 to TRBJ1-2; tentatively, D is TRBD1 (6 bases). Sequences were obtained from memory CD4+ T cells sorted from blood. Subset denoted: CD45RA-negative fraction. This CDR3 is CAWSGDRNYGYTF. CDR3 nucleotides: TGTGCCTGGAGTGGAGACAGGAACTATGGCTACACCTTC.